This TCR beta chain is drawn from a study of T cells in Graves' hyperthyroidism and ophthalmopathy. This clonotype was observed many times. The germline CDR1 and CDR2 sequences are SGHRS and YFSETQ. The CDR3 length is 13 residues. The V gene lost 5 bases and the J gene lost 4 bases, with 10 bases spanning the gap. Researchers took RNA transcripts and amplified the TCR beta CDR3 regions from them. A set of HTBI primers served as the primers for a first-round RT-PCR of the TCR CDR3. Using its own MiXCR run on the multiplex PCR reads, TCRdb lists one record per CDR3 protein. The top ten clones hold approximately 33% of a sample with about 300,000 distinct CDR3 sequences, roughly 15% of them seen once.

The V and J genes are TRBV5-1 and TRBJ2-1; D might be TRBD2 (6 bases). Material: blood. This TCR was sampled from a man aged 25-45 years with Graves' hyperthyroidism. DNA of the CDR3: TGCGCCAGCAGTTACGGGAGTTACAATGAGCAGTTCTTC. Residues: CASSYGSYNEQFF.